This T cell receptor beta chain was sequenced for a study of OX40 agonist ivuxolimab in advanced cancers. Study-wide findings and caveats: At doses 0.1 to 3.0 mg/kg, CD4+ and CD8+ clones expanded.

The table came from immunoSEQ multiplex PCR; TCRdb's copy has only in-frame clones and leaves some out. Among 99,000 or so clones listed, approximately 94% were seen once. The CDR3 covers 16 residues. Germline V lookup: CDR1 MNHEY, CDR2 SMNVEV (reference sequence). Trimming cost V 6 bases and J 3 bases; bases outside gene matches: 11. About this clone itself: Its antigen is as yet unknown.

This chain links TRBV27 with TRBJ1-2; TRBD1 agrees at 9 bases. This TCR was recovered from an adult with an advanced solid tumor such as melanoma, head and neck, liver or kidney cancer. The sequences come from CD4+ or CD8+ T cells sorted from blood, collected in a trial of the OX40 agonist ivuxolimab. The CDR3, as DNA: TGTGCCAGCAGCATTGCTCGGACAGGGGTAGACTATGGCTACACCTTC. This codes for CASSIARTGVDYGYTF.